The 23 T cell receptor beta chains reported below all come from one sample, sequenced in a study of cytomegalovirus exposure and HLA in healthy donors. 13 Jbeta primers and 60 Vbeta primers were used for the PCR. Produced via immunoSEQ multiplex PCR; TCRdb's table is partial and in-frame only. The sample has some 170,000 clones, 80% seen once; the top ten hold roughly 1.3%. The source material was PBMCs. The receptor set was obtained from a woman in her 50s in good health and CMV-seronegative.

J is TRBJ2-2 and V is TRBV2, with D possibly matching TRBD2 (5 bases). CDR3 length: 15 amino acids. Deletions cut 4 bases from V and 7 bases from J, with 16 bases between. Per the germline V gene, CDR1 is SNHLY and CDR2 is FYNNEI. CDR3 in amino acids: CASSGLLEWVGELFF. The DNA of the CDR3 is TGTGCCAGCAGTGGACTACTAGAGTGGGTCGGGGAGCTGTTTTTT.

The chain employs TRBV7-8 and TRBJ2-7; 10 bases match TRBD1. CDR1 and CDR2 from the germline V gene are SGHVS and FQNEAQ. This CDR3 is built from 14 residues. Trimming cost V 2 bases and J 4 bases; bases outside gene matches: 2. The CDR3 DNA sequence: TGTGCCAGCAGCTTACTGGACAGGGGGTACGAGCAGTACTTC. It is translated as CASSLLDRGYEQYF.

The chain joins TRBV2 to TRBJ2-3; 12 bases are a match to TRBD2. Germline V gene data show CDR1 as SNHLY and CDR2 as FYNNEI. The CDR3 contains 15 residues. V lost 6 bases, J lost 3 bases, and 4 bases stayed unmatched. The CDR3 DNA is TGTGCCAGCAGCTGGACTAGCGGGATTACAGATACGCAGTATTTT. Its protein is CASSWTSGITDTQYF.

V is TRBV10-3 and J is TRBJ2-1, with 13 bases aligning to TRBD2. The V gene end was trimmed by 2 bases and the J gene end by 8 bases; junction bases not matched to a gene: 15. In germline, CDR1 is ENHRY, CDR2 SYGVKD. This CDR3 has 19 amino acids. CDR3 loop: CAISERRTSGGAVRDEQFF. CDR3 nucleotides: TGTGCCATCAGTGAGAGGCGTACTAGCGGGGGGGCCGTGAGGGATGAGCAGTTCTTC.

This clone is a singleton in its sample. The V and J genes are TRBV2 and TRBJ1-1; 8 bases agree with TRBD1. Germline values: CDR1 SNHLY, CDR2 FYNNEI. The J segment lost 5 bases and the V segment lost 4 bases, leaving 12 bases of the junction unmatched. The CDR3 spans 16 residues. The CDR3 bases are TGTGCCAGCAGTGTGGGCAGGGGGCGGATGGGTACTGAAGCTTTCTTT. It encodes CASSVGRGRMGTEAFF.

In this sample, this clone turned up once. This chain uses TRBV7-8 with TRBJ1-1, with a tentative D call TRBD1 (6 bases). Trimming took off 1 base at V and 2 bases at J, with 14 bases between the two ends. The germline gives CDR1 SGHVS, CDR2 FQNEAQ. This CDR3 contains 16 residues. The chain's CDR3 is CASSLGPPGVNTEAFF. CDR3 coding DNA: TGTGCCAGCAGCTTAGGGCCCCCAGGGGTCAACACTGAAGCTTTCTTT.

The chain couples TRBV28 to TRBJ1-6, with no clear D. The CDR3 is made up of 12 amino acids. Germline V gene data show CDR1 as MDHEN and CDR2 as SYDVKM. The V and J ends lost 6 bases and 9 bases respectively, with 9 bases between them. For the CDR3, the DNA is TGTGCCAGCAGGTTGCCGGGTTCACCCCTCCACTTT. Protein: CASRLPGSPLHF. Together with reference TRBV28 and TRBJ1-6, the CDR3 gives the full variable domain: DVKVTQSSRYLVKRTGEKVFLECVQDMDHENMFWYRQDPGLGLRLIYFSYDVKMKEKGDIPEGYSVSREKKERFSLILESASTNQTSMYLCASRLPGSPLHFGNGTRLTVT.

The V and J genes are TRBV5-6 and TRBJ2-5, with 7 nucleotides matching TRBD2. The J call may be mistaken, given a closer DNA end match to TRBJ2-7. The CDR3 has 14 amino acids. CDR1 and CDR2 (germline): SGHDT, YYEEEE. The CDR3 nucleotides read TGTGCCAGCAGCTTAGGCGGGAGCTCCTACGAGCAGTACTTC. Translating it yields CASSLGGSSYEQYF.

CDR3 sequence: CASSKGDSTHRQPQHF. The CDR3 DNA follows: TGTGCCAGTAGTAAGGGTGACAGCACGCACCGTCAGCCCCAGCATTTT. V usage is TRBV19 and J usage is TRBJ1-5; TRBD1 might be the D (5 bases). CDR3 length equals 16 residues. CDR1 is LNHDA and CDR2 is SQIVND in the germline V gene (reference sequence). V was shortened by 4 bases and J by 6 bases, with 19 bases between the two germline ends.

The chain recombines TRBV5-8 with TRBJ2-3; 8 nucleotides agree with TRBD2. This CDR3 is 15 amino acids long. CDR1 is SGHTS and CDR2 is YDEGEE in the germline V gene. V shed 5 bases, J shed 5 bases, and the junction held 10 bases outside the gene matches. The CDR3 DNA reads TGTGCCAGCAGTTTAAGCGGGAGTCGTGAAGATACGCAGTATTTT. Its translation: CASSLSGSREDTQYF.

This clone appeared a single time. The V gene is TRBV2, the J gene TRBJ2-7; D gene ambiguous. The V gene's germline CDR1 is SNHLY and CDR2 FYNNEI. V was shortened by 3 bases and J by 2 bases, with 11 bases between the two germline ends. CDR3 length: 14 amino acids. CDR3 nucleotides: TGTGCCAGCAGTGATAACACCTTCGCCTACGAGCAGTACTTC. Translating gives CASSDNTFAYEQYF.

The V call is TRBV5-1, the J call TRBJ2-1; D not certain. The V gene lost 5 bases and the J gene lost 4 bases, with 16 bases spanning the gap. Per the germline V gene, CDR1 is SGHRS and CDR2 is YFSETQ. CDR3 length: 15 amino acids. In DNA, the CDR3 is TGCGCCAGCAGTATGGTGCCCGAGAATTACAATGAGCAGTTCTTC. As protein: CASSMVPENYNEQFF.

This rearrangement joins TRBV5-6 to TRBJ2-1; 7 nucleotides line up with TRBD2. This CDR3 region has 14 residues. Looked up from germline, CDR1 is SGHDT and CDR2 is YYEEEE. The V and J ends lost 4 bases and 7 bases, in that order; junction bases with no gene match: 8. The CDR3 sequence: CASSRAGLGNEQFF. The CDR3 region has the DNA TGTGCCAGCAGCCGAGCGGGGCTGGGGAATGAGCAGTTCTTC.

V and J are TRBV30 and TRBJ2-7, with 10 nucleotides matching TRBD1. Germline CDR1 GTSNPN, CDR2 SVGIG (reference sequence). The trim removed 1 base at V and 6 bases at J, leaving 3 bases unmatched. The CDR3 contains 13 residues. As DNA, the CDR3 is TGTGCCTGGAGTGCCGGGACAGGGGCCGAGCAGTACTTC. Translated: CAWSAGTGAEQYF.

The chain joins TRBV4-3 to TRBJ2-1, with TRBD2 identical over 10 bases. This CDR3 region has 16 residues. J lost 3 bases, V lost 1 base, and 3 bases had no gene match. CDR1 and CDR2 (germline): LGHNA, YSLEER. DNA of the CDR3: TGCGCCAGCAGCCAAGTAGCGGGAGGTCTCTACAATGAGCAGTTCTTC. Residues: CASSQVAGGLYNEQFF.

The genes are TRBV27 and TRBJ1-2, with D unresolved. The germline V gene encodes CDR1 MNHEY and CDR2 SMNVEV (reference sequence). The V end lost 4 bases, the J end lost 1 base, and 19 bases lay between the germline ends. The CDR3 covers 17 residues. The CDR3: CASSSLTLTRDNYGYTF. CDR3 bases: TGTGCCAGCAGTTCGCTAACCTTGACGAGGGATAACTATGGCTACACCTTC.

The V call is TRBV7-9, the J call TRBJ2-2; TRBD2 might be the D (6 bases). The CDR3 sequence is 17 residues long. The V and J ends lost 5 bases and 4 bases respectively, with 20 bases between them. Germline CDR1 reads SEHNR; CDR2 reads FQNEAQ (reference sequence). The CDR3 sequence: CASSPPWGTQSTGELFF. CDR3 nucleotide sequence: TGTGCCAGCAGCCCACCCTGGGGGACTCAGTCCACCGGGGAGCTGTTTTTT.

J is TRBJ2-7 and V is TRBV5-6; D is perhaps TRBD1 (6 bases). Per the germline V gene, CDR1 is SGHDT and CDR2 is YYEEEE. Between the trimmed V and J ends, which lost 4 bases and 5 bases, there was a span of 13 bases. The CDR3 sequence is 13 residues long. CDR3 coding DNA: TGTGCCAGCAGCACGGGACATACCCACGAGCAGTACTTC. It specifies CASSTGHTHEQYF.

This clone was observed a handful of times. The CDR3: CASSLSASNTGELFF. The DNA of the CDR3 is TGTGCCAGCAGCCTTAGCGCCTCGAACACCGGGGAGCTGTTTTTT. This chain connects TRBV9 to TRBJ2-2; D is perhaps TRBD2 (5 bases). The length of the CDR3 is 15 residues. CDR1 and CDR2 (germline): SGDLS, YYNGEE. V gave up 4 bases and J gave up 0 bases, with 10 bases separating them.

The rearrangement links TRBV9 to TRBJ2-3; D is uncertain. This CDR3 region has 16 residues. The V end was cut by 0 bases, the J end by 0 bases, with 11 bases between. The germline V gene has CDR1 SGDLS and CDR2 YYNGEE. CDR3 region: CASSVGMLASTDTQYF. DNA for the CDR3: TGTGCCAGCAGCGTAGGGATGTTAGCTAGCACAGATACGCAGTATTTT.

This clone appeared a few times. This rearrangement joins TRBV28 to TRBJ1-4; D possibly corresponds to TRBD1 (5 bases). Germline V lookup: CDR1 MDHEN, CDR2 SYDVKM. The V gene lost 8 bases and the J gene lost 5 bases, with 18 bases spanning the gap. CDR3 length: 15 amino acids. The CDR3 sequence: CASRPGRRGNEKLFF. The CDR3 DNA sequence: TGTGCCAGCCGGCCCGGGAGGAGGGGAAATGAAAAACTGTTTTTT.

The rearrangement uses TRBV2 and TRBJ2-1; TRBD1 might be the D (5 bases). V was clipped by 7 bases and J by 6 bases, with 16 bases between them. Germline CDR1 reads SNHLY; CDR2 reads FYNNEI. The CDR3 contains 14 residues. The CDR3 DNA sequence: TGTGCCAGCACCAAAAACAGACAGCGCAATGAGCAGTTCTTC. It codes for CASTKNRQRNEQFF.

The chain combines TRBV10-3 with TRBJ2-7; TRBD1 matches at 8 bases. Germline CDR1 is ENHRY and CDR2 is SYGVKD. The CDR3 is 16 amino acids. J gave up 0 bases and V 4 bases, and 8 bases lay outside the gene matches. CDR3 amino acids: CAISGKPTGGSYEQYF. The CDR3 region has the DNA TGTGCCATCAGTGGAAAACCCACAGGGGGCTCCTACGAGCAGTACTTC.